Below, 24 T cell receptor beta chains from the same sample are listed, as sequenced in a study of memory B cells and T cells in multiple sclerosis. Their recognized antigens are unknown. After stimulus-free culture, autoproliferating CFSE-dim and non-proliferating CFSE-high T cells were sequenced separately. Pooled replicate wells came from 5x10^7 CFSE-labeled PBMCs cultured approximately 7 days without stimulus. TCRdb's table, derived via immunoSEQ multiplex PCR, lists solely in-frame clones and lacks some. The data hold under 50,000 clones, with roughly 80% observed a single time. The material sequenced was PBMCs from blood kept in culture. The receptors were sampled from a human donor with multiple sclerosis.

The rearrangement joins TRBV29-1 to TRBJ1-2; a weak D match, TRBD1 (6 bases). Trimming removed 4 bases from V and 0 bases from J, with 15 bases in between. The germline V gene has CDR1 SQVTM and CDR2 ANQGSEA. CDR3 size: 15 residues. The CDR3 DNA is TGCAGCGTTGGCCGCAACAGGGCTTCTAACTATGGCTACACCTTC. Encoded protein: CSVGRNRASNYGYTF.

The gene calls are TRBV6-1 and TRBJ2-7; D is possibly TRBD1 (6 bases). Germline-derived CDR1 and CDR2 are MNHNS and SASEGT. The CDR3 totals 13 residues. Trimming cost V 5 bases and J 3 bases, with 11 bases left between them. The CDR3 loop is CASSWTEIYEQYF. The CDR3 nucleotides are TGTGCCAGCAGTTGGACAGAGATCTACGAGCAGTACTTC.

This clone was recorded a few times. This rearrangement joins TRBV7-3 to TRBJ2-7; D is ambiguous. The CDR3 has 13 residues. The germline V gene encodes CDR1 SGHTA and CDR2 FQGTGA. Trimming cost V 2 bases and J 5 bases, with 10 bases left between them. The CDR3 DNA reads as TGTGCCAGCAGCTTACTTAGAAAGGACGAGCAGTACTTC. As protein: CASSLLRKDEQYF.

The V gene is TRBV6-5, the J gene TRBJ2-7; D uncertain. The CDR3 extends over 13 amino acids. Between the trimmed V and J ends, which lost 4 bases and 0 bases, there was a span of 7 bases. The germline V gene has CDR1 MNHEY and CDR2 SVGAGI. The CDR3 sequence: CASSSVVSYEQYF. The CDR3 DNA reads TGTGCCAGCAGTTCCGTTGTCTCCTACGAGCAGTACTTC.

V usage is TRBV29-1 and J usage is TRBJ2-3, with D perhaps matching TRBD1 (5 bases). The V and J ends lost 7 bases and 5 bases respectively, with 16 bases between them. The CDR3 totals 13 residues. Looked up from germline, CDR1 is SQVTM and CDR2 is ANQGSEA. The CDR3 DNA reads as TGCAGCGGCCTTTCAGGGCAGGGAGATACGCAGTATTTT. It translates to CSGLSGQGDTQYF.

The J gene is TRBJ2-5, the V gene TRBV4-3; the D is unclear. With 1 base removed from V and 3 bases from J, the gap between germline ends came to 9 bases. Germline loops: CDR1 LGHNA, CDR2 YSLEER. This CDR3 comprises 14 residues. The CDR3 DNA follows: TGCGCCAGCAGCCAAGTTTACAAGGAAGAGACCCAGTACTTC. This encodes CASSQVYKEETQYF.

This clone was observed a few times. The chain uses TRBV6-5 and TRBJ2-7; TRBD1 aligns across 9 bases. CDR3 length: 12 amino acids. Germline lookup yields CDR1 MNHEY and CDR2 SVGAGI. CDR3 bases: TGTGCTGCAGGACAGGGGAGGGGCGAGCAGTACTTC. Amino acids: CAAGQGRGEQYF.

V is TRBV7-2 and J is TRBJ2-5; the D is unclear. Trimming took off 2 bases at V and 3 bases at J, with 7 bases between the two ends. The CDR3 length is 13 residues. The germline gives CDR1 SGHTA, CDR2 FQGNSA. The CDR3 region has the DNA TGTGCCAGCAGCTTACTAGGAAAAGAGACCCAGTACTTC. It is translated as CASSLLGKETQYF.

The chain recombines TRBV11-3 with TRBJ1-6; D is unclear. V lost 3 bases to trimming and J lost 8 bases, with 5 bases between them. CDR1 is SGHNT, CDR2 YENEEA, per germline. This CDR3 contains 12 residues. In DNA form, the CDR3 reads TGTGCCAGCAGCTTTGGGGATTCACCCCTCCACTTT. Residues: CASSFGDSPLHF.

The rearrangement uses TRBV5-1 and TRBJ1-1, with TRBD1 as a possible D gene (5 bases). Germline CDR1 and CDR2: SGHRS and YFSETQ. The CDR3 is 16 amino acids. V was clipped by 4 bases and J by 1 base, with 17 bases between them. The CDR3 DNA reads TGCGCCAGCAGCCCTAAAACAGGCAGCGCGAACACTGAAGCTTTCTTT. Protein product: CASSPKTGSANTEAFF.

The rearrangement uses TRBV5-1 and TRBJ2-5, with a possible D match to TRBD1 (5 bases). Per the germline V gene, CDR1 is SGHRS and CDR2 is YFSETQ. The CDR3 covers 15 residues. V was clipped by 0 bases and J by 0 bases, with 9 bases between them. The CDR3 nucleotides are TGCGCCAGCAGCTTGGGGGGCCAGTACCAAGAGACCCAGTACTTC. Translated: CASSLGGQYQETQYF.

This chain links TRBV29-1 with TRBJ1-5; 8 positions agree with TRBD1. This CDR3 has 15 amino acids. Per germline, CDR1 SQVTM and CDR2 ANQGSEA. V shed 5 bases, J shed 2 bases, and the junction held 8 bases outside the gene matches. CDR3 coding DNA: TGCAGCGTTACCGTACAGGGGGGGGGCAATCAGCCCCAGCATTTT. It translates to CSVTVQGGGNQPQHF.

V and J are TRBV6-6 and TRBJ1-6; TRBD1 aligns across 9 bases. Germline V gene data show CDR1 as MNHNY and CDR2 as SVGAGI (reference sequence). After removal of 4 bases from V and 10 bases from J, the junction contained 5 bases not matched to a gene. The CDR3 loop spans 14 amino acids. The CDR3: CASSFDRGFSPLHF. DNA for the CDR3: TGTGCCAGCAGTTTCGACAGGGGGTTCTCACCCCTCCACTTT.

The chain joins TRBV19 to TRBJ2-1, with 10 bases matching TRBD2. The J segment lost 9 bases and the V segment lost 5 bases, leaving 7 bases of the junction unmatched. The CDR3 extends over 14 amino acids. In germline, CDR1 is LNHDA, CDR2 SQIVND (reference sequence). The CDR3 reads CASSSGTSVSEQFF. In nucleotides, the CDR3 is TGTGCCAGTAGTTCCGGGACTAGCGTGAGTGAGCAGTTCTTC.

The rearrangement uses TRBV4-1 and TRBJ2-6; unclear D gene. V gave up 5 bases and J gave up 5 bases, with 13 bases separating them. Germline CDR1 MGHRA, CDR2 YSYEKL. The CDR3 consists of 15 residues. CDR3 nucleotides: TGCGCCAGCAGCACTCCACAAAGTCGGGCCAACGTCCTGACTTTC. Its translation: CASSTPQSRANVLTF.

This sequence joins TRBV18 and TRBJ1-2, with D possibly matching TRBD1 (6 bases). CDR1 and CDR2 (germline): KGHSH, LQKENI. V was cut by 3 bases and J by 8 bases, with 19 bases left in between. The CDR3 extends over 15 amino acids. The CDR3 nucleotides read TGTGCCAGCTCACCTAATTTGTTAGAAGGACAGGGCTACACCTTC. Protein sequence: CASSPNLLEGQGYTF.

The chain links TRBV7-2 to TRBJ1-5; no firm D call. CDR3 size: 15 residues. The germline V gene has CDR1 SGHTA and CDR2 FQGNSA. Trimming took off 1 base at V and 2 bases at J, with 9 bases between the two ends. CDR3 coding DNA: TGTGCCAGCAGCTTAGGTCCAGGCGGCAATCAGCCCCAGCATTTT. Translating gives CASSLGPGGNQPQHF. The full variable domain, rest sourced from reference TRBV7-2 and TRBJ1-5, is GAGVSQSPSNKVTEKGKDVELRCDPISGHTALYWYRQSLGQGLEFLIYFQGNSAPDKSGLPSDRFSAERTGGSVSTLTIQRTQQEDSAVYLCASSLGPGGNQPQHFGDGTRLSIL.

V and J are TRBV7-3 and TRBJ2-7, with 10 positions matching TRBD2. V trimming: 6 bases; J trimming: 2 bases; junction bases outside the gene matches: 7. CDR3 length: 15 residues. Germline V gives CDR1 SGHTA, CDR2 FQGTGA. In nucleotides, the CDR3 is TGTGCCAGCAGTCTTAGCGGGGGGCCAGCCTACGAGCAGTACTTC. It yields the protein CASSLSGGPAYEQYF.

The rearrangement joins TRBV27 to TRBJ2-5; the D is unclear. Trimming took 4 bases from V and 5 from J, leaving 14 bases between them. CDR1 is MNHEY and CDR2 is SMNVEV in the germline V gene (reference sequence). This CDR3 comprises 14 residues. In DNA form, the CDR3 reads TGTGCCAGCAGTTCCAACCCGGTCGGGGAGACCCAGTACTTC. Amino acid sequence: CASSSNPVGETQYF.

This rearrangement joins TRBV21-1 to TRBJ1-1; TRBD1, the D gene given by the table, was not confirmed from the DNA. TRBV21-1 is a known pseudogene. CDR3 size: 21 residues. The CDR3 region has the DNA TGTGCCAGCAGCAAAGGAGGGGGATGGGACAGCGGAGAGGGGCCTAGCACTGAAGCTTTCTTT. This gives the protein CASSKGGGWDSGEGPSTEAFF.

The J gene is TRBJ2-3, the V gene TRBV9; no clear D gene. V shed 4 bases and J shed 2 bases, with 14 bases lying between them. The CDR3 sequence is 15 residues long. Germline CDR1 reads SGDLS; CDR2 reads YYNGEE. CDR3 nucleotide sequence: TGTGCCAGCAGCCTTTACAGCTCTCACACAGATACGCAGTATTTT. It codes for CASSLYSSHTDTQYF.

The gene calls are TRBV10-1 and TRBJ2-7, with 9 nucleotides matching TRBD1. In germline, CDR1 is WNHNN, CDR2 SYGVQD (reference sequence). CDR3 size: 12 residues. With 11 bases clipped from V and 3 bases from J, the junction kept 5 bases outside the gene matches. The CDR3 region is CARSDRGYEQYF. CDR3 coding DNA: TGCGCCCGCTCGGACAGGGGCTACGAGCAGTACTTC.

The V call is TRBV2, the J call TRBJ1-3; D uncertain. The germline V and J ends were trimmed by 5 bases and 0 bases, with 11 bases remaining between them. The CDR3 covers 15 residues. Germline V gives CDR1 SNHLY, CDR2 FYNNEI. The CDR3 loop is CASSRVVSSGNTIYF. CDR3 bases: TGTGCCAGCAGTCGTGTGGTCAGCTCTGGAAACACCATATATTTT.

V is TRBV5-1 and J is TRBJ1-1; the D is unclear. Trimming stripped 0 bases from V and 4 bases from J, with 13 bases between. The V gene's germline CDR1 is SGHRS and CDR2 YFSETQ. The CDR3 sequence is 15 residues long. The CDR3 nucleotides read TGCGCCAGCAGCTTGGAATCGCCCACGGGCACTGAAGCTTTCTTT. Translation gives CASSLESPTGTEAFF.